This T cell receptor (beta chain) was identified in a study of regulatory T cells in long-lasting Graves disease. To note about this clonotype: Its antigen remains unidentified. It is likely a read error: a sequence one base away is far more abundant.

Noted time point: newly diagnosed GD, antithyroid drugs for less than 3 months. Isolated PBMC RNA provided the starting material for the TCR library. The V gene lost 5 bases and the J gene lost 0 bases, with 10 bases spanning the gap. The germline gives CDR1 MNHNS, CDR2 SASEGT. CDR3 size: 14 residues. Through Arm-PCR of CDR3 regions and iRepertoire HTBI primers, TCR beta libraries were built. One entry per CDR3 protein, called by TCRdb with MiXCR from the multiplex PCR reads. This sample has 400,000 to 500,000 distinct CDR3 sequences; about 15% occur once, and the top ten carry approximately 16%. Points from the study as a whole: Fewer public clonotypes were shared by new patients (under 1,000) than by persistent patients (approximately 2,700). The sample size was small, and this may have reduced accuracy. Persistent Graves' patients showed reduced TCR diversity versus newly diagnosed patients.

The same data also contributed to another study, on T cells in Graves' hyperthyroidism and ophthalmopathy. From that second work: Exclusion criteria comprised uncontrolled infection, other autoimmune disease, pregnancy or lactation.

The sample consisted of peripheral blood mononuclear cells (PBMCs), taken at new diagnosis, from a patient treated with antithyroid drugs. The TCR comes from a woman in her twenties or thirties with Graves disease. The chain is built from TRBV6-1 and TRBJ1-1, with a tentative D call TRBD1 (5 bases). The CDR3: CASSTGRMNTEAFF. The CDR3 bases are TGTGCCAGCAGTACGGGACGGATGAACACTGAAGCTTTCTTT.